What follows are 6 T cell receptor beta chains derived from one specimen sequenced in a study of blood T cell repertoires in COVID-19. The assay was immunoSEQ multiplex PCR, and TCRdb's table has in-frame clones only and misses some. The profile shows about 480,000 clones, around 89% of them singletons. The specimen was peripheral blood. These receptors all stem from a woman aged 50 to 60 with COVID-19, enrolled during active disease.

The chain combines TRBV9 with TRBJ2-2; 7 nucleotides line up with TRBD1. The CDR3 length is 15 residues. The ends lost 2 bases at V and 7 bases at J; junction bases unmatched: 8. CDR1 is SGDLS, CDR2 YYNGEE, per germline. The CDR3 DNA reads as TGTGCCAGCAGCGTTGGGACAGAGAAGGGCGGGGAGCTGTTTTTT. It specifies CASSVGTEKGGELFF.

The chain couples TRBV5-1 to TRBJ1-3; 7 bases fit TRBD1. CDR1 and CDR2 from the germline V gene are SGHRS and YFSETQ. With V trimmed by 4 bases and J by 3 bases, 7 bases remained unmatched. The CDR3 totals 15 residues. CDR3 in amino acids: CASSPRGQSGNTIYF. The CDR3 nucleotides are TGCGCCAGCAGCCCTCGGGGACAGAGTGGAAACACCATATATTTT. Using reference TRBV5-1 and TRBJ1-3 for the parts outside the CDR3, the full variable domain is KAGVTQTPRYLIKTRGQQVTLSCSPISGHRSVSWYQQTPGQGLQFLFEYFSETQRNKGNFPGRFSGRQFSNSRSEMNVSTLELGDSALYLCASSPRGQSGNTIYFGEGSWLTVV.

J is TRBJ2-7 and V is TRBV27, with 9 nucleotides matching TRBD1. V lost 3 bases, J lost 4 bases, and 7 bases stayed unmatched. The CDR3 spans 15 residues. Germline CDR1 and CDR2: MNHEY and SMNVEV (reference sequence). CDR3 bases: TGTGCCAGCAGTTTCCGGGACAGGGTTGGATACGAGCAGTACTTC. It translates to CASSFRDRVGYEQYF.

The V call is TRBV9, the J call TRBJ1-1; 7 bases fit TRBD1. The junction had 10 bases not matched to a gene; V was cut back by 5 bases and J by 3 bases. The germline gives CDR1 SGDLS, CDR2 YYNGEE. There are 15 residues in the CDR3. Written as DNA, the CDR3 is TGTGCCAGCAGTCGTCTCGGACAGGTTGACACTGAAGCTTTCTTT. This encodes CASSRLGQVDTEAFF.

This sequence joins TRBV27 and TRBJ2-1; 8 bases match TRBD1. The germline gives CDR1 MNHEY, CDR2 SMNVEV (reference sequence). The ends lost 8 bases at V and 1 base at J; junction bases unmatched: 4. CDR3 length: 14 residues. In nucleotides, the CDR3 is TGTGCCAGCCGTTGGACAGGGTCCTACAATGAGCAGTTCTTC. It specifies CASRWTGSYNEQFF.

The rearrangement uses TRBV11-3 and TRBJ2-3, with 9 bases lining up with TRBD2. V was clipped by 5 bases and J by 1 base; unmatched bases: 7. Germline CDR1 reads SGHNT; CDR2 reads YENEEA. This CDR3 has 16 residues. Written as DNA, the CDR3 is TGTGCCAGCAGCCAGGGGACTAGCAGTCGCACAGATACGCAGTATTTT. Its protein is CASSQGTSSRTDTQYF. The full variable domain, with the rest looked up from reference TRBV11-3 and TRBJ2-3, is EAGVVQSPRYKIIEKKQPVAFWCNPISGHNTLYWYLQNLGQGPELLIRYENEEAVDDSQLPKDRFSAERLKGVDSTLKIQPAELGDSAVYLCASSQGTSSRTDTQYFGPGTRLTVL.